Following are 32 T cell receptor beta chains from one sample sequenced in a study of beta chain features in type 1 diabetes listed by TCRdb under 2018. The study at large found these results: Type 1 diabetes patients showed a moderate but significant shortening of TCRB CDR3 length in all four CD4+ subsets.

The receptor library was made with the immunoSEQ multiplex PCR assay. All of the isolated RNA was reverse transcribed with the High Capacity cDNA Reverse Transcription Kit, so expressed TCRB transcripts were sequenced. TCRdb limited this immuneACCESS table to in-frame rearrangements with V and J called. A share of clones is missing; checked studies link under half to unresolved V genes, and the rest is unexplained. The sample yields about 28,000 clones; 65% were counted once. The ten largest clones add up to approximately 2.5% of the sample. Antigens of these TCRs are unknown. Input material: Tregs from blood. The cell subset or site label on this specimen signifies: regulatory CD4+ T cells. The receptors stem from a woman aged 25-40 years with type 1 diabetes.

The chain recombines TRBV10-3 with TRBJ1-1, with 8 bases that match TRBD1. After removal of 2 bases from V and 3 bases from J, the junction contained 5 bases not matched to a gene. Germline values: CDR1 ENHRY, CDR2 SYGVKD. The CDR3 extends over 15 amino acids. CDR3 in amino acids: CAISEGQGADTEAFF. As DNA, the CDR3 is TGTGCCATCAGTGAGGGCCAGGGGGCGGACACTGAAGCTTTCTTT.

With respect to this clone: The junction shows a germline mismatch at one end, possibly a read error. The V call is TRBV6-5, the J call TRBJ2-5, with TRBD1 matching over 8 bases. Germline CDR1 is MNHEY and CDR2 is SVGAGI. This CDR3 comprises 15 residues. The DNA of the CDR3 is TGTGCCAGCAGTTACGGAGGCAGGGGGCAAGGGACCCAGTACTTC. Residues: CASSYGGRGQGTQYF.

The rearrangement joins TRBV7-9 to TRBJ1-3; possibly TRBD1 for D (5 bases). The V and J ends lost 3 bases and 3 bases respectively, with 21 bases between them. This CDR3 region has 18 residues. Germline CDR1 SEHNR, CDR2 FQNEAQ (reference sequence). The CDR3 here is CASSLVYGAVNGGNTIYF. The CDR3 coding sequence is TGTGCCAGCAGCTTGGTCTATGGGGCAGTTAACGGTGGAAACACCATATATTTT. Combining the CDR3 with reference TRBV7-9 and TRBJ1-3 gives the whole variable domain DTGVSQNPRHKITKRGQNVTFRCDPISEHNRLYWYRQTLGQGPEFLTYFQNEAQLEKSRLLSDRFSAERPKGSFSTLEIQRTEQGDSAMYLCASSLVYGAVNGGNTIYFGEGSWLTVV.

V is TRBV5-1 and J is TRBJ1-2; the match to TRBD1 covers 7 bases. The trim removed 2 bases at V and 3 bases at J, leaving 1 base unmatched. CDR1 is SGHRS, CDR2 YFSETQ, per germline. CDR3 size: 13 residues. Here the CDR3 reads CASSLTGDYGYTF. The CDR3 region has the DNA TGCGCCAGCAGCTTAACAGGGGACTATGGCTACACCTTC.

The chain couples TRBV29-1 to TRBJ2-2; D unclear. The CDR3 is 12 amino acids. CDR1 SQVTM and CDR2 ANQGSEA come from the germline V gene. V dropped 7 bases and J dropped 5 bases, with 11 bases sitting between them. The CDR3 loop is CSAGLSTGELFF. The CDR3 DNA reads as TGCAGCGCTGGGCTGAGTACCGGGGAGCTGTTTTTT.

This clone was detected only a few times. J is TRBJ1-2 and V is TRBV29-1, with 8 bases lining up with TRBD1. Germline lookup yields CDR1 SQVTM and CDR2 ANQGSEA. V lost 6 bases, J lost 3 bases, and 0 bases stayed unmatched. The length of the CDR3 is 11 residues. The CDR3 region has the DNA TGCAGCGTGGACAGGGACTATGGCTACACCTTC. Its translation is CSVDRDYGYTF.

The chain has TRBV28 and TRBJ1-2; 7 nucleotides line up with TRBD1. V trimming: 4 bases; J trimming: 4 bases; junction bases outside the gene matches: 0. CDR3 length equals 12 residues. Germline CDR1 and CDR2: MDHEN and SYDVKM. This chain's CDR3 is CASSWDSYGYTF. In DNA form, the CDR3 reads TGTGCCAGCAGTTGGGACAGCTATGGCTACACCTTC.

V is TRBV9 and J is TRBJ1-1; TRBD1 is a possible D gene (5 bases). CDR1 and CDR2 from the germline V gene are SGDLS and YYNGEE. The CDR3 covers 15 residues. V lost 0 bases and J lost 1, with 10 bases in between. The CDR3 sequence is CASSVAVGGNTEAFF. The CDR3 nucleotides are TGTGCCAGCAGCGTAGCTGTGGGGGGGAACACTGAAGCTTTCTTT.

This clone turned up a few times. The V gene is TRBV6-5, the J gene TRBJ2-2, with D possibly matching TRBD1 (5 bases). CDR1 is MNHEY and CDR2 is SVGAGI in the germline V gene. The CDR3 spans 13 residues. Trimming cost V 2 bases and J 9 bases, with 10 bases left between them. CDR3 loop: CASSYPTGRELFF. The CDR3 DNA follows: TGTGCCAGCAGTTACCCCACAGGACGGGAGCTGTTTTTT.

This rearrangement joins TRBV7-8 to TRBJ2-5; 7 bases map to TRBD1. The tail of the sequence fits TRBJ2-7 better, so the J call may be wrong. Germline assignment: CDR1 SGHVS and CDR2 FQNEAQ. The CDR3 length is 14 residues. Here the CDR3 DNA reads TGTGCCAGCAGCCAAGGGGGCCGAACCTACGAGCAGTACTTC. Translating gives CASSQGGRTYEQYF.

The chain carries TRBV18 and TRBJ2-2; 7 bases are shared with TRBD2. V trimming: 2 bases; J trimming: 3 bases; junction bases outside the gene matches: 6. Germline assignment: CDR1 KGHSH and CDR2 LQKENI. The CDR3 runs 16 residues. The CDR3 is CASSPVGRRDTGELFF. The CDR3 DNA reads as TGTGCCAGCTCACCAGTCGGGAGGCGAGACACCGGGGAGCTGTTTTTT.

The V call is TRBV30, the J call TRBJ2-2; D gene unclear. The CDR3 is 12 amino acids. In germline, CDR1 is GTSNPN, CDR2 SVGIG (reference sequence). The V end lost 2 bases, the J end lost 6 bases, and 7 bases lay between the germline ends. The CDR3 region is CAWSFGSGELFF. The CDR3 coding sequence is TGTGCCTGGAGTTTTGGCTCCGGGGAGCTGTTTTTT.

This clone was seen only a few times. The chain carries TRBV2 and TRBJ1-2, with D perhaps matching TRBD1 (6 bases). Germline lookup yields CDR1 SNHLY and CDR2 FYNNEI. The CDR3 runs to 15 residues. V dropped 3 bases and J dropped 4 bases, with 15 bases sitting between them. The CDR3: CASSDQQGFIYGYTF. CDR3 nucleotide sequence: TGTGCCAGCAGTGACCAACAGGGATTCATCTATGGCTACACCTTC.

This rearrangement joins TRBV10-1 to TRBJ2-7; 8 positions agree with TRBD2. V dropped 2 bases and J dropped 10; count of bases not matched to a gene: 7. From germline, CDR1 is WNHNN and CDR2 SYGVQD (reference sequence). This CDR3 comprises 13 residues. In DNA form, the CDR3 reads TGCGCCAGCAGTGAGAGCGGGGGACGAAGACAGTACTTC. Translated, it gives CASSESGGRRQYF.

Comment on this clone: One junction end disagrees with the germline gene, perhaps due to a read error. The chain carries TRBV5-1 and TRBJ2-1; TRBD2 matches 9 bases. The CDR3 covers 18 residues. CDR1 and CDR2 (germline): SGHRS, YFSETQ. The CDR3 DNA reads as TGCGCCAGCAGCTTGTGGCCTAGCGGGACGCCGACGTACAATGAGCGGTTCTTC. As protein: CASSLWPSGTPTYNERFF.

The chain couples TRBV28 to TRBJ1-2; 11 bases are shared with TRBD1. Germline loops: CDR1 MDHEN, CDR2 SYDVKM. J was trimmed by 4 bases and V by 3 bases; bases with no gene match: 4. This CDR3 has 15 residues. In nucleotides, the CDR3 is TGTGCCAGCAGTTTTTACGGACAGGGGGCCTATGGCTACACCTTC. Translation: CASSFYGQGAYGYTF.

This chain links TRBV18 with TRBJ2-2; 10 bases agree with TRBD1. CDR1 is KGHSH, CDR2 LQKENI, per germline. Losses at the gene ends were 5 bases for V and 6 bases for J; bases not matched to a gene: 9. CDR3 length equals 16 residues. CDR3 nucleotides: TGTGCCAGCTCAACAACCGGGACAGGGGTATCCGGGGAGCTGTTTTTT. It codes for CASSTTGTGVSGELFF.

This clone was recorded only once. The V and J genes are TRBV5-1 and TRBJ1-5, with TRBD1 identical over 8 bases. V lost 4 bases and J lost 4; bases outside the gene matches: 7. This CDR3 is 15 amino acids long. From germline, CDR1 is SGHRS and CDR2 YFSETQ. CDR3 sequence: CASSEGTGPNQPQHF. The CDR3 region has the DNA TGCGCCAGCAGCGAAGGGACAGGTCCTAATCAGCCCCAGCATTTT.

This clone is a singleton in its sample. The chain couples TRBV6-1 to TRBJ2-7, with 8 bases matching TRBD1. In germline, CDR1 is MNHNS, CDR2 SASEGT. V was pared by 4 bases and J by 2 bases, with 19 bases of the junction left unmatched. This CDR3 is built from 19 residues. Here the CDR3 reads CASSGSRGQADTAAYEQYF. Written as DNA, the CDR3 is TGTGCCAGCAGTGGAAGTAGGGGACAGGCGGATACGGCCGCCTACGAGCAGTACTTC.

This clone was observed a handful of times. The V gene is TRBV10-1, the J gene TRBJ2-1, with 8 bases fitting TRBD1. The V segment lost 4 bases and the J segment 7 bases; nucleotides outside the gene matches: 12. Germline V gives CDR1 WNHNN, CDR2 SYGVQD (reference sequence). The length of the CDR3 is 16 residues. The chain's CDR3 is CASSAPHGQGSNEQFF. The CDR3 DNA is TGCGCCAGCAGTGCACCCCACGGACAGGGATCGAATGAGCAGTTCTTC.

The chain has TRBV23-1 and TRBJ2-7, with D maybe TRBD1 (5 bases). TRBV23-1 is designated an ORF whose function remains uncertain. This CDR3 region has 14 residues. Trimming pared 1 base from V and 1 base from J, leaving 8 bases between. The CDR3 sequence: CASSQFAGSYEQYF. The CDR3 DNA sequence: TGCGCCAGCAGTCAATTTGCAGGGTCCTACGAGCAGTACTTC.

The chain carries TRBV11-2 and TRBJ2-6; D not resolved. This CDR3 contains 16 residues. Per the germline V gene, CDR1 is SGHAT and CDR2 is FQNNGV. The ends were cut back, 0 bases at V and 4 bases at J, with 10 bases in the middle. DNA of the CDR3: TGTGCCAGCAGCTTAGATGGTCGGTCCGGGGCCAACGTCCTGACTTTC. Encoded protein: CASSLDGRSGANVLTF.

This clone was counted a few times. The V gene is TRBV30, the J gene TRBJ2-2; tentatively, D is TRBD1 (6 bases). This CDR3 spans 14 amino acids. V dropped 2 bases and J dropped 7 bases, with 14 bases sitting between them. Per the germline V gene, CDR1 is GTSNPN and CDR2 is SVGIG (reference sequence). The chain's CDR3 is CAWSTYREVGELFF. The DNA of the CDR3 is TGTGCCTGGAGTACCTACAGGGAAGTCGGGGAGCTGTTTTTT.

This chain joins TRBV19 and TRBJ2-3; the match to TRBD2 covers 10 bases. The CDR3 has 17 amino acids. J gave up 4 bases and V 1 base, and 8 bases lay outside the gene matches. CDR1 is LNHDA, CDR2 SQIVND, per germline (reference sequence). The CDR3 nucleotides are TGTGCCAGTAGTATAGCGGCTAGCGGGAGAGGGTCAGATACGCAGTATTTT. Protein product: CASSIAASGRGSDTQYF.

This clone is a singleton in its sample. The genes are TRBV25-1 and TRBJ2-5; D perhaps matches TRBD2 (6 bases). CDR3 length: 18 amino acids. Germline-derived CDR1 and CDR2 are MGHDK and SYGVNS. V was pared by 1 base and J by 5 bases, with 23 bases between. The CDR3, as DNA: TGTGCCAGCAGTGAATCATCGGGTAGGTCGGGACTGGCGGAGACCCAGTACTTC. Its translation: CASSESSGRSGLAETQYF.

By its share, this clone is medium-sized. CDR3 in DNA: TGTGCCAGCACCTCCCGACTAGGGTCGACCGGGGAGCTGTTTTTT. Translation: CASTSRLGSTGELFF. The genes are TRBV11-2 and TRBJ2-2; TRBD2 is a possible D gene (6 bases). Germline V gene sequence: CDR1 SGHAT, CDR2 FQNNGV. The CDR3 consists of 15 residues. V was cut by 7 bases and J by 5 bases, with 17 bases left in between.

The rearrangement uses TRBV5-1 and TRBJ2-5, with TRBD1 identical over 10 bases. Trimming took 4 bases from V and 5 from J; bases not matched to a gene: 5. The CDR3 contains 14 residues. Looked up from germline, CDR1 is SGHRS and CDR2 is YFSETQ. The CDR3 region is CASSGDRGLETQYF. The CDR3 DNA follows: TGCGCCAGCAGCGGGGACAGGGGCTTGGAGACCCAGTACTTC. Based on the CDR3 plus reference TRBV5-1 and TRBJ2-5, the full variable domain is KAGVTQTPRYLIKTRGQQVTLSCSPISGHRSVSWYQQTPGQGLQFLFEYFSETQRNKGNFPGRFSGRQFSNSRSEMNVSTLELGDSALYLCASSGDRGLETQYFGPGTRLLVL.

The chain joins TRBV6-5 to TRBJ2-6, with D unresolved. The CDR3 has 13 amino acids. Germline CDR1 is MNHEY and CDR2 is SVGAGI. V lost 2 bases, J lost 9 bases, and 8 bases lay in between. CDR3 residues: CASSYQEINVLTF. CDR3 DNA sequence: TGTGCCAGCAGTTACCAGGAAATCAACGTCCTGACTTTC.

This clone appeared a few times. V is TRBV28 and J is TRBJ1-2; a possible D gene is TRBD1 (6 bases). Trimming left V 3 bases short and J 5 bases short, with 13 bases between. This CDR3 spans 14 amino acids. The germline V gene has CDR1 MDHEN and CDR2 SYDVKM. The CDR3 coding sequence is TGTGCCAGCAGTTTTTTGTTAAGGGGGTATGGCTACACCTTC. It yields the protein CASSFLLRGYGYTF.

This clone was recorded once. CDR3: CASSKGQGNQPQHF. The CDR3 DNA sequence: TGTGCCAGCAGTAAGGGACAGGGGAATCAGCCCCAGCATTTT. The chain uses TRBV2 and TRBJ1-5; 10 nucleotides agree with TRBD1. The CDR3 is 14 amino acids. The V gene end was trimmed by 5 bases and the J gene end by 4 bases; junction bases not matched to a gene: 2. CDR1 SNHLY and CDR2 FYNNEI come from the germline V gene.

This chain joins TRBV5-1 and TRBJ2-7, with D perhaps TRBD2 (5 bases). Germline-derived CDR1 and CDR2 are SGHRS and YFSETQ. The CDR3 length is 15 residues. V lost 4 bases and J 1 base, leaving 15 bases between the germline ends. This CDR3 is CASSPEGLLSYEQYF. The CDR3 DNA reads TGCGCCAGCAGCCCTGAGGGCCTGTTGTCCTACGAGCAGTACTTC.

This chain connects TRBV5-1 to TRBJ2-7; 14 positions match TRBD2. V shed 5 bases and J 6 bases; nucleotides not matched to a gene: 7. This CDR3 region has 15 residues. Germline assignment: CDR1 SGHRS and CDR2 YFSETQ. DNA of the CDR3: TGCGCCAGCAGAAGGGGACTAGCGGGAGCTCGCGAGCAGTACTTC. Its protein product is CASRRGLAGAREQYF.